This T cell receptor (beta chain) was captured in a study of response to subunit inactivated influenza vaccine. TCRdb redid the calling of the RT-PCR reads with MiXCR, one entry per CDR3 protein. The sample has around 750,000 distinct CDR3 sequences, 20% to 25% seen once; the top ten hold more than 8.5%. Germline CDR1 reads LGHNA; CDR2 reads YSLEER. V lost 1 base and J lost 8, with 11 bases in between. This CDR3 comprises 13 residues. This material consisted of PBMCs from blood, taken 4 to 6 days after vaccination. This clonotype was sampled from a man aged 45-65 years who received an inactivated influenza vaccine. The chain employs TRBV4-3 and TRBJ1-1; D may be TRBD1 (5 bases). CDR3 loop: CASSQAGQIEAFF. The CDR3, as DNA: TGCGCCAGCAGCCAAGCGGGGCAGATAGAAGCTTTCTTT.